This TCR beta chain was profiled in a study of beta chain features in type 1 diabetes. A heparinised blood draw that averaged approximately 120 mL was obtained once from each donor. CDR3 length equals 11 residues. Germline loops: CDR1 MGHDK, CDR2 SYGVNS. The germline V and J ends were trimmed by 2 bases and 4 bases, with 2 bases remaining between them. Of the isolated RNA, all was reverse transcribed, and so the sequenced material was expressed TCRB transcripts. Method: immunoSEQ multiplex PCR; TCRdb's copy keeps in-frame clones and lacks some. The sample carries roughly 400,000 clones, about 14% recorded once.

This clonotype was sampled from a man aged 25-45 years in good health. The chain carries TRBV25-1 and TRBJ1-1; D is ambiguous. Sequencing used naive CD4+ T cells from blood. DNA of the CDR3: TGTGCCAGCAGTGAAGGCACTGAAGCTTTCTTT. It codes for CASSEGTEAFF.